These 26 T cell receptor beta chains share one sample of origin, sequenced in a study of blood T cell repertoires in COVID-19 (TCRdb year 2020). The receptor library was made with the immunoSEQ multiplex PCR assay. The clones in this table, taken by TCRdb from immuneACCESS, are in-frame only. Not every clone is retained; where verified, under half of the shortfall comes from an unresolved V gene, and the cause of the rest is unknown. The sample has hundreds of thousands of clones on record, 88% of them singletons. The ten largest account for 10% to 15% of the sample. Sequencing was done on a sample of peripheral blood. These receptors all come from a woman aged 45-65 years with COVID-19, enrolled during active disease.

The rearrangement joins TRBV11-2 to TRBJ2-7; perhaps TRBD2 as D (6 bases). Trimming took 4 bases from V and 7 from J, leaving 11 bases between them. CDR1 and CDR2 from the germline V gene are SGHAT and FQNNGV. This CDR3 is 12 amino acids long. The CDR3 here is CASSSGLGEQYF. The DNA for the CDR3 is TGTGCCAGCAGCTCGGGACTCGGGGAGCAGTACTTC. Looking up the rest from reference TRBV11-2 and TRBJ2-7 gives the full variable domain: EAGVAQSPRYKIIEKRQSVAFWCNPISGHATLYWYQQILGQGPKLLIQFQNNGVVDDSQLPKDRFSAERLKGVDSTLKIQPAKLEDSAVYLCASSSGLGEQYFGPGTRLTVT.

This chain links TRBV5-4 with TRBJ1-1; 7 nucleotides line up with TRBD1. The V gene end was trimmed by 3 bases and the J gene end by 1 base; junction bases not matched to a gene: 3. CDR1 SGHNT and CDR2 YYREEE come from the germline V gene (reference sequence). This CDR3 is built from 14 residues. The CDR3 nucleotides are TGTGCCAGCAGCTCCTACAGGGGGAACACTGAAGCTTTCTTT. Translated: CASSSYRGNTEAFF. The complete variable domain, with remaining parts taken from reference TRBV5-4 and TRBJ1-1, reads ETGVTQSPTHLIKTRGQQVTLRCSSQSGHNTVSWYQQALGQGPQFIFQYYREEENGRGNFPPRFSGLQFPNYSSELNVNALELDDSALYLCASSSYRGNTEAFFGQGTRLTVV.

This sequence joins TRBV27 and TRBJ1-2; a weak D match, TRBD1 (6 bases). The CDR3 extends over 13 amino acids. V lost 3 bases to trimming and J lost 7 bases, with 12 bases between them. The germline CDR1 and CDR2 sequences are MNHEY and SMNVEV (reference sequence). CDR3 DNA: TGTGCCAGCAGTTTTATGGGGGCCGGTGGCTACACCTTC. This translates into CASSFMGAGGYTF.

The J gene is TRBJ2-3, the V gene TRBV5-4; the match to TRBD2 covers 12 bases. Germline V gene lookup returns CDR1 SGHNT and CDR2 YYREEE (reference sequence). This CDR3 has 16 residues. V dropped 4 bases and J dropped 2; count of bases not matched to a gene: 5. DNA of the CDR3: TGTGCCAGCAGCGGCCGACTAGCGGGGGCCACAGATACGCAGTATTTT. Encoded protein: CASSGRLAGATDTQYF.

The CDR3 reads CASRTGVYGYTF. The CDR3 nucleotides read TGTGCCTCCAGGACAGGGGTCTATGGCTACACCTTC. The rearrangement joins TRBV30 to TRBJ1-2; TRBD1 aligns across 9 bases. This CDR3 has 12 amino acids. The V segment lost 7 bases and the J segment 4 bases; nucleotides outside the gene matches: 4. Germline assignment: CDR1 GTSNPN and CDR2 SVGIG (reference sequence).

This rearrangement joins TRBV5-6 to TRBJ1-1, with TRBD1 as a possible D gene (6 bases). V gave up 4 bases and J gave up 0 bases, with 13 bases separating them. CDR3 size: 15 residues. CDR1 SGHDT and CDR2 YYEEEE come from the germline V gene. CDR3 sequence: CASSLTDRMNTEAFF. CDR3 sequence (DNA): TGTGCCAGCAGCCTCACCGACAGGATGAACACTGAAGCTTTCTTT.

The rearrangement uses TRBV6-5 and TRBJ1-5; perhaps TRBD1 as D (5 bases). This CDR3 region has 15 residues. Trimming shortened V by 5 bases and J by 2 bases, and 13 bases separated the two germline ends. The germline CDR1 and CDR2 sequences are MNHEY and SVGAGI. CDR3 loop: CASSPLGAGNQPQHF. The CDR3 DNA reads as TGTGCCAGCAGTCCCCTAGGGGCAGGCAATCAGCCCCAGCATTTT.

This chain links TRBV24-1 with TRBJ1-2, with D unclear. Trimming took 2 bases from V and 5 from J, leaving 8 bases between them. Germline values: CDR1 KGHDR, CDR2 SFDVKD. This CDR3 is 13 amino acids long. The CDR3 DNA sequence: TGTGCCACCAGTGATTCCATACAGTATGGCTACACCTTC. Protein: CATSDSIQYGYTF.

The chain combines TRBV27 with TRBJ1-5; D is unclear. CDR1 and CDR2 (germline): MNHEY, SMNVEV (reference sequence). With 4 bases removed from V and 5 bases from J, the gap between germline ends came to 18 bases. The CDR3 runs 16 residues. The CDR3 reads CASSSLSSGGYQPQHF. The CDR3 region has the DNA TGTGCCAGCAGTTCTCTCTCGTCGGGAGGCTATCAGCCCCAGCATTTT.

The chain is built from TRBV29-1 and TRBJ1-1; TRBD1 aligns across 7 bases. Germline CDR1 reads SQVTM; CDR2 reads ANQGSEA. This CDR3 comprises 12 residues. The V gene end was trimmed by 6 bases and the J gene end by 4 bases; junction bases not matched to a gene: 5. The CDR3 spells CSVTGVITEAFF. The CDR3 DNA is TGCAGCGTAACAGGGGTTATCACTGAAGCTTTCTTT.

This clone was observed a handful of times. The gene calls are TRBV12-3 or TRBV12-4 and TRBJ1-2, with TRBD1 matching 9 bases. The length of the CDR3 is 13 residues. V shed 8 bases and J 3 bases; nucleotides not matched to a gene: 4. This chain's CDR3 is CASHWTGDYGYTF. CDR3 sequence (DNA): TGTGCCAGCCACTGGACAGGGGACTATGGCTACACCTTC.

The V gene is TRBV6-5, the J gene TRBJ1-4; D is ambiguous. Germline CDR1 and CDR2: MNHEY and SVGAGI. The CDR3 is 14 amino acids. Deletions cut 6 bases from V and 0 bases from J, with 8 bases between. CDR3 in DNA: TGTGCCAGCAGCCTTTATGCAACTAATGAAAAACTGTTTTTT. Protein: CASSLYATNEKLFF.

V usage is TRBV10-3 and J usage is TRBJ1-2; D is undetermined. V gave up 2 bases and J gave up 6 bases, with 13 bases separating them. This CDR3 is 14 amino acids long. Germline V gives CDR1 ENHRY, CDR2 SYGVKD. CDR3 loop: CAISEGGWTHGYTF. CDR3 bases: TGTGCCATCAGTGAGGGAGGCTGGACCCATGGCTACACCTTC.

The CDR3 DNA is TGTGCCAGCAGCGGCTTATCCCAGGGATCTGGAGAGCAGTACTTC. Amino acid sequence: CASSGLSQGSGEQYF. The V and J genes are TRBV2 and TRBJ2-7, with a tentative D call TRBD1 (5 bases). V lost 6 bases and J 7 bases, leaving 22 bases between the germline ends. CDR1 is SNHLY, CDR2 FYNNEI, per germline. The length of the CDR3 is 15 residues.

The J gene is TRBJ2-3, the V gene TRBV24-1; D may be TRBD2 (5 bases). CDR3 length: 15 amino acids. Germline lookup yields CDR1 KGHDR and CDR2 SFDVKD. Trimming left V 4 bases short and J 2 bases short, with 12 bases between. CDR3 DNA: TGTGCCACCAGTGAGTCCGAGCGGATCACAGATACGCAGTATTTT. This codes for CATSESERITDTQYF.

This clone has a handful of counts. The gene calls are TRBV19 and TRBJ1-1; possibly TRBD1 for D (5 bases). Trimming pared 5 bases from V and 3 bases from J, leaving 22 bases between. Per germline, CDR1 LNHDA and CDR2 SQIVND (reference sequence). This CDR3 is 17 amino acids long. The CDR3 coding sequence is TGTGCCAGTAGTTCCGACCCCCAGGGATACGGGTACACTGAAGCTTTCTTT. Translating it yields CASSSDPQGYGYTEAFF.

V usage is TRBV3-1 (or the pseudogene TRBV3-2) and J usage is TRBJ1-1; D is ambiguous. V was pared by 0 bases and J by 3 bases, with 8 bases between. The CDR3 contains 14 residues. CDR1 and CDR2 (germline): LGHDT, YNNKEL (reference sequence). CDR3 residues: CASSQERGYTEAFF. CDR3 nucleotide sequence: TGTGCCAGCAGCCAAGAAAGAGGTTACACTGAAGCTTTCTTT.

The chain recombines TRBV7-3 with TRBJ1-1, with D unclear. Germline V CDR1 and CDR2: SGHTA, FQGTGA. Trimming removed 8 bases from V and 0 bases from J, with 10 bases in between. The CDR3 contains 13 residues. The CDR3, as DNA: TGTGCCAGCGGCTCCGGGATGAACACTGAAGCTTTCTTT. As protein: CASGSGMNTEAFF.

J is TRBJ1-2 and V is TRBV19, with D unresolved. The CDR3 contains 14 residues. V lost 5 bases, J lost 1 base, and 11 bases lay in between. CDR1 is LNHDA, CDR2 SQIVND, per germline (reference sequence). The CDR3 sequence: CASSGPAVNYGYTF. The DNA for the CDR3 is TGTGCCAGTAGTGGCCCCGCCGTTAACTATGGCTACACCTTC. The full variable domain, in which reference TRBV19 and TRBJ1-2 provide the parts outside the CDR3, is DGGITQSPKYLFRKEGQNVTLSCEQNLNHDAMYWYRQDPGQGLRLIYYSQIVNDFQKGDIAEGYSVSREKKESFPLTVTSAQKNPTAFYLCASSGPAVNYGYTFGSGTRLTVV.

The chain carries TRBV30 and TRBJ2-7; D gene unclear. Looked up from germline, CDR1 is GTSNPN and CDR2 is SVGIG (reference sequence). The CDR3 totals 14 residues. Trimming took off 0 bases at V and 4 bases at J, with 13 bases between the two ends. Here the CDR3 DNA reads TGTGCCTGGAGTGTACCCCCTGGCAGTTACGAGCAGTACTTC. Residues: CAWSVPPGSYEQYF.

V and J are TRBV6-5 and TRBJ2-7, with TRBD2 matching over 8 bases. The CDR3 spans 12 residues. CDR1 and CDR2 from the germline V gene are MNHEY and SVGAGI. V lost 7 bases and J lost 3; bases outside the gene matches: 2. In DNA, the CDR3 is TGTGCCAGCATAGCGGGAAGCTACGAGCAGTACTTC. This encodes CASIAGSYEQYF.

V is TRBV9 and J is TRBJ2-2; 9 bases map to TRBD2. The CDR3 has 17 residues. The germline V gene encodes CDR1 SGDLS and CDR2 YYNGEE. J lost 2 bases, V lost 2 bases, and 7 bases had no gene match. CDR3 in amino acids: CASSVRGGEANTGELFF. The CDR3 DNA follows: TGTGCCAGCAGCGTCCGCGGGGGGGAAGCTAACACCGGGGAGCTGTTTTTT. Full variable domain (outside the CDR3, taken from reference TRBV9 and TRBJ2-2): DSGVTQTPKHLITATGQRVTLRCSPRSGDLSVYWYQQSLDQGLQFLIQYYNGEERAKGNILERFSAQQFPDLHSELNLSSLELGDSALYFCASSVRGGEANTGELFFGEGSRLTVL.

The CDR3 DNA is TGCGCCAGCAGCCATCCCCCGGGACTAGCTACAGATACGCAGTATTTT. Amino acids: CASSHPPGLATDTQYF. The V and J genes are TRBV4-1 and TRBJ2-3, with 9 bases aligning to TRBD2. Trimming at V came to 3 bases and at J to 3 bases, leaving 7 bases not matched to a gene. The CDR3 has 16 residues. Per the germline V gene, CDR1 is MGHRA and CDR2 is YSYEKL.

The V gene is TRBV10-2, the J gene TRBJ1-4; D may be TRBD1 (5 bases). Between the trimmed V and J ends, which lost 4 bases and 0 bases, there was a span of 9 bases. The CDR3 consists of 15 residues. In germline, CDR1 is WSHSY, CDR2 SAAADI. The DNA of the CDR3 is TGCGCCAGCAGTGTTACAGGAGCAACTAATGAAAAACTGTTTTTT. Amino acids: CASSVTGATNEKLFF.

This chain uses TRBV19 with TRBJ1-2; 7 nucleotides agree with TRBD1. The CDR3 loop spans 16 amino acids. With V trimmed by 4 bases and J by 3 bases, 11 bases remained unmatched. Germline CDR1 reads LNHDA; CDR2 reads SQIVND (reference sequence). The CDR3 sequence is CASSTSLPTGHYGYTF. In nucleotides, the CDR3 is TGTGCCAGTAGTACCTCCCTCCCGACAGGGCACTATGGCTACACCTTC.

The chain combines TRBV19 with TRBJ1-1; the D gene is possibly TRBD1 (5 bases). The CDR3 has 18 residues. CDR1 and CDR2 from the germline V gene are LNHDA and SQIVND (reference sequence). Trimming removed 3 bases at V and 1 base at J, with 21 bases between. The CDR3 here is CASSMAGGILWRNTEAFF. As DNA, the CDR3 is TGTGCCAGTAGTATGGCGGGGGGTATACTGTGGCGGAACACTGAAGCTTTCTTT.